This record concerns one T cell receptor (beta chain) sequence. The germline V gene encodes CDR1 LGHNT and CDR2 FRNRAP. CDR3 length: 14 residues. The V and J ends lost 5 bases and 4 bases respectively, with 14 bases between them. This specimen comes from a study of blood T cell repertoires in COVID-19. In the study's own analysis: From reference gene primer amplification, estimates of nucleated cell counts were derived. Clones were read by immunoSEQ multiplex PCR, and TCRdb kept only the in-frame ones, dropping some. Clone size and the V and J calls come from that table; the DNA yielded D and trimming. The sample lists some 40,000 clones, around nine tenths occurring once.

J is TRBJ1-1 and V is TRBV12-5; D remains ambiguous. This TCR was sampled from a human donor in a cohort sampled during active COVID-19. Material: peripheral blood. The CDR3 region has the DNA TGTGCTAGTGGTCCCACGGGAGTCTTCACTGAAGCTTTCTTT. Translated: CASGPTGVFTEAFF.